The 25 T cell receptor beta chains given below trace back to one sample, sequenced in a study of monozygotic twins with inflammatory bowel disease. TCRdb reanalyzed the 5' RACE reads and collapses them to one entry per CDR3 protein, without DNA. The sample holds about 110,000 distinct CDR3 sequences. Sequences were obtained from blood. These receptors were collected from a human donor with ulcerative colitis or Crohn's disease, or a healthy co-twin of an affected twin (not recorded which).

The chain uses TRBV20-1 and TRBJ2-3. Germline-derived CDR1 and CDR2 are DFQATT and SNEGSKA (reference sequence). The CDR3 runs to 13 residues. The CDR3 loop is CSATGPSTDTQYF.

The chain recombines TRBV12-3 or TRBV12-4 with TRBJ1-2; checking the TCRdb D call of TRBD1 is not possible without DNA. The CDR3 extends over 14 amino acids. The CDR3 sequence is CASSPQGAGGGYTF.

V gene TRBV5-5 combines with J gene TRBJ2-1; absent DNA, TCRdb's TRBD1 call cannot be checked. From germline, CDR1 is SGHKS and CDR2 YYEKEE (reference sequence). This CDR3 is 14 amino acids long. CDR3 amino acids: CASSLVGTESEQFF.

J is TRBJ1-2 and V is TRBV12-3 or TRBV12-4; TCRdb reports TRBD1, a call that lacks DNA to check it against. There are 13 residues in the CDR3. CDR3 in amino acids: CASSLRQGYGYTF.

This chain uses TRBV7-2 with TRBJ1-6. Germline CDR1 is SGHTA and CDR2 is FQGNSA. CDR3 length: 12 amino acids. CDR3: CASSSPSSPLHF.

V gene TRBV7-3 combines with J gene TRBJ2-2; TCRdb proposes TRBD2, but this gene call is untestable without DNA. The CDR3 is 15 residues long. CDR1 SGHTA and CDR2 FQGTGA come from the germline V gene. This chain's CDR3 is CASSLNPGPTGELFF.

The rearrangement joins TRBV12-3 or TRBV12-4 to TRBJ1-5; as DNA is missing, the TRBD1 call by TCRdb cannot be tested. The CDR3 length is 17 residues. The CDR3 sequence: CASSSDRFNLGNQPQHF.

V is TRBV9 and J is TRBJ2-1; TCRdb returns TRBD2, unconfirmable since there is no DNA. This CDR3 is built from 16 residues. CDR1 is SGDLS, CDR2 YYNGEE, per germline. The CDR3 is CASSMRLADFYNEQFF.

This sequence joins TRBV28 and TRBJ2-7; TCRdb designates TRBD2, a call that cannot be tested without DNA. The V gene's germline CDR1 is MDHEN and CDR2 SYDVKM. This CDR3 has 14 residues. CDR3 sequence reads: CASSRAAALYEQYF. Combining the CDR3 with reference TRBV28 and TRBJ2-7 gives the whole variable domain DVKVTQSSRYLVKRTGEKVFLECVQDMDHENMFWYRQDPGLGLRLIYFSYDVKMKEKGDIPEGYSVSREKKERFSLILESASTNQTSMYLCASSRAAALYEQYFGPGTRLTVT.

The chain has TRBV4-3 and TRBJ2-1; with no DNA, the TCRdb D assignment of TRBD2 cannot be verified. The CDR3 runs 16 residues. The germline V gene encodes CDR1 LGHNA and CDR2 YSLEER. This CDR3 is CASSQGLAGDYNEQFF.

CDR3: CASSFGGTPAWFF. This chain joins TRBV5-1 and TRBJ2-1; TCRdb designates TRBD1, a call that cannot be tested without DNA. Per the germline V gene, CDR1 is SGHRS and CDR2 is YFSETQ. The CDR3 runs 13 residues.

The V and J genes are TRBV5-6 and TRBJ2-7. Germline CDR1 reads SGHDT; CDR2 reads YYEEEE. The CDR3 length is 11 residues. The CDR3 sequence is CASSLRREQYF.

The gene calls are TRBV29-1 and TRBJ1-3. The CDR3 is 11 residues long. Per the germline V gene, CDR1 is SQVTM and CDR2 is ANQGSEA. CDR3 residues: CSTAFGNTIYF.

V gene TRBV7-2 combines with J gene TRBJ1-5; the D gene TCRdb calls, TRBD1, cannot be checked with no DNA. CDR3 length: 13 residues. The germline CDR1 and CDR2 sequences are SGHTA and FQGNSA. The CDR3 spells CASSSTTDQPQHF.

The chain recombines TRBV20-1 with TRBJ2-3; checking the TCRdb D call of TRBD1 is not possible without DNA. CDR1 and CDR2 from the germline V gene are DFQATT and SNEGSKA (reference sequence). The CDR3 totals 14 residues. The CDR3 region is CSARIPGGGDTQYF.

This sequence joins TRBV20-1 and TRBJ2-7. The CDR3 loop spans 12 amino acids. Germline CDR1 is DFQATT and CDR2 is SNEGSKA (reference sequence). The CDR3 is CSARDRIYEQYF.

This rearrangement joins TRBV28 to TRBJ2-7; checking the TCRdb D call of TRBD1 is not possible without DNA. Germline loops: CDR1 MDHEN, CDR2 SYDVKM. The CDR3 sequence is 15 residues long. The CDR3: CATVEGGQRHYEQYF. Full variable domain (missing parts from reference TRBV28 and TRBJ2-7): DVKVTQSSRYLVKRTGEKVFLECVQDMDHENMFWYRQDPGLGLRLIYFSYDVKMKEKGDIPEGYSVSREKKERFSLILESASTNQTSMYLCATVEGGQRHYEQYFGPGTRLTVT.

This rearrangement joins TRBV4-2 to TRBJ1-1; TCRdb returns TRBD1, unconfirmable since there is no DNA. This CDR3 spans 15 amino acids. Germline V CDR1 and CDR2: LGHNA, YNFKEQ. CDR3 protein: CASSPRTGPWTEAFF.

The chain uses TRBV19 and TRBJ1-6. This CDR3 has 15 amino acids. From germline, CDR1 is LNHDA and CDR2 SQIVND (reference sequence). The CDR3 protein is CASSIGTSSNSPLHF.

J is TRBJ2-7 and V is TRBV5-1; the D call of TRBD1 rests on TCRdb alone, since no DNA is present to check it. Germline V gene data show CDR1 as SGHRS and CDR2 as YFSETQ. There are 13 residues in the CDR3. The CDR3 loop is CASSLGQNYEQYF.

The V call is TRBV5-1, the J call TRBJ2-5; TCRdb selects TRBD2, and the lack of DNA leaves this call unchecked. This CDR3 is 16 amino acids long. Germline V gives CDR1 SGHRS, CDR2 YFSETQ. The CDR3 region is CASSPGTSGGQETQYF.

The chain has TRBV27 and TRBJ1-2; TCRdb calls TRBD1, which cannot be checked without DNA. The germline V gene encodes CDR1 MNHEY and CDR2 SMNVEV (reference sequence). The CDR3 runs to 15 residues. The CDR3 reads CASSLSWGSGTGYTF.

The CDR3: CASSPWGSMGNQPQHF. V gene TRBV12-3 or TRBV12-4 combines with J gene TRBJ1-5; the TCRdb call, TRBD1, lacks DNA for checking. The CDR3 runs 16 residues.

J is TRBJ2-7 and V is TRBV6-2 or TRBV6-3; TCRdb selects TRBD2, and the lack of DNA leaves this call unchecked. Germline V gene lookup returns CDR1 MNHEY and CDR2 SVGEGT. The CDR3 is 13 residues long. The CDR3 region is CASCLSGPDEQYF.

The chain uses TRBV5-1 and TRBJ2-3; TCRdb gives TRBD2 as the D gene, but with no DNA this cannot be confirmed. CDR3 length: 18 amino acids. Germline V lookup: CDR1 SGHRS, CDR2 YFSETQ. The CDR3: CASTFTPDGAPHPDTQYF.